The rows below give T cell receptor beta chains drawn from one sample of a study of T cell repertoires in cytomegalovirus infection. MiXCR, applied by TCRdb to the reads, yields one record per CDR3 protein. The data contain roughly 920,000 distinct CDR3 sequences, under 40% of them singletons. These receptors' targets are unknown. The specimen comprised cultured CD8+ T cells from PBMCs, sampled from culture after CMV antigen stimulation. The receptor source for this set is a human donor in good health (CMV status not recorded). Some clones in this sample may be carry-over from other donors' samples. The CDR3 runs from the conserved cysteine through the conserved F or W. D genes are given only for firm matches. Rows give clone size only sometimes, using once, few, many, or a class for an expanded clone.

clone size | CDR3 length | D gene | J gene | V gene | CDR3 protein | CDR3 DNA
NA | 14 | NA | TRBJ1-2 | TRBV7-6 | CASSPLGGAHGYTF | TGTGCCAGCAGCCCCCTAGGGGGGGCACATGGCTACACCTTC
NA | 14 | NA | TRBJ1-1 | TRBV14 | CASSQNWEDPAAFF | TGTGCCAGCAGCCAAAATTGGGAGGACCCTGCAGCTTTCTTT
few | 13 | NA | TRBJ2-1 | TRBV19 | CASLGHQYNEQFF | TGTGCCAGTTTGGGACACCAGTACAATGAGCAGTTCTTC
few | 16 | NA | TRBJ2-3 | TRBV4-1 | CASSQESMLGTDTQYF | TGCGCCAGCAGCCAAGAATCCATGCTCGGCACAGATACGCAGTATTTT
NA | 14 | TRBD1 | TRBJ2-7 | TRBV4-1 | CASSQGTDSYEQYF | TGTGCCAGCAGCCAGGGGACAGATTCCTACGAGCAGTACTTC
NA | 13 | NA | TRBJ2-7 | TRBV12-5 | CASGLTPAHEQYF | TGTGCTAGTGGTTTGACACCGGCCCACGAGCAGTACTTC
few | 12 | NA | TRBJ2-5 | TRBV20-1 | CSARGVMVTQYF | TGCAGTGCTAGAGGGGTGATGGTTACCCAGTACTTC
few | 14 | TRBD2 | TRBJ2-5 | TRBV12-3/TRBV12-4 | CASRRLGGEETQYF | TGTGCCAGCAGAAGGCTGGGAGGGGAAGAGACCCAGTACTTC
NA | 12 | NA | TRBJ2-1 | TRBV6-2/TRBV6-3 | CASNRQGDEQFF | TGTGCCAGCAACAGGCAAGGGGATGAGCAGTTCTTC
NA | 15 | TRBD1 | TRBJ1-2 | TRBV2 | CASSVDRGLDYGYTF | TGTGCCAGCAGTGTCGACAGGGGCCTAGACTATGGCTACACCTTC
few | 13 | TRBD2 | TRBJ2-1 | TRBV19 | CASSMGGVNEQFF | TGTGCCAGTAGTATGGGGGGGGTCAATGAGCAGTTCTTC
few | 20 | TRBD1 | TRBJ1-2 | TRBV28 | CASSPPEPGTGRGTYYGYTF | TGTGCCAGCAGTCCTCCGGAGCCCGGGACAGGGAGAGGAACGTACTATGGCTACACCTTC
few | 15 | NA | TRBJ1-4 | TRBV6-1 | CASSVRDLRQGELFF | TGTGCCAGCAGTGTAAGGGACCTCCGTCAGGGCGAACTGTTTTTT
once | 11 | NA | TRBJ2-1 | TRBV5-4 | CASSSWTGQFF | TGTGCCAGCAGCTCCTGGACGGGGCAGTTCTTC
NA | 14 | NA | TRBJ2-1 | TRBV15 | CATNTGATSNEQFF | TGTGCCACCAATACGGGGGCAACTTCCAATGAGCAGTTCTTC
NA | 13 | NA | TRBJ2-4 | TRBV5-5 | CASSLDDLNIQYF | TGTGCCAGCAGCTTGGATGATTTAAACATTCAGTACTTC
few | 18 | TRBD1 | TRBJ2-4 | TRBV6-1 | CASSSLRQGAVPKNIQYF | TGTGCCAGCAGCTCCCTTAGGCAGGGGGCTGTGCCCAAAAACATTCAGTACTTC
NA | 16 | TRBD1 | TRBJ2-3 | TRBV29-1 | CSVESLGTGSTDTQYF | TGCAGCGTTGAGTCCCTCGGGACAGGGAGCACAGATACGCAGTATTTT